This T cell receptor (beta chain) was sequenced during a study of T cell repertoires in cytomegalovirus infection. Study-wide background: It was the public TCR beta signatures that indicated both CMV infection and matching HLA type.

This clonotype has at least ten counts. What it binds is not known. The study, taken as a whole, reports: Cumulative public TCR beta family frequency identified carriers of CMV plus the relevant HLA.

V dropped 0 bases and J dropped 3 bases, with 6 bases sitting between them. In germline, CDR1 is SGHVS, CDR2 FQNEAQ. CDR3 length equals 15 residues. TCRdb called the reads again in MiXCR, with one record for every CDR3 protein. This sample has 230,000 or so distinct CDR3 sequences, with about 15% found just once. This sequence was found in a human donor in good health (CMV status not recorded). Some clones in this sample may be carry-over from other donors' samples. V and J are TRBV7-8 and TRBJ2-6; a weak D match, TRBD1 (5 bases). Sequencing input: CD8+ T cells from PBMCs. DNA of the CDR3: TGTGCCAGCAGCTTAGCCCAGGGTGGGGCCAACGTCCTGACTTTC. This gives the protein CASSLAQGGANVLTF. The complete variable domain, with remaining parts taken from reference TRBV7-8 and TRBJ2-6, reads GAGVSQSPRYKVAKRGQDVALRCDPISGHVSLFWYQQALGQGPEFLTYFQNEAQLDKSGLPSDRFFAERPEGSVSTLKIQRTQQEDSAVYLCASSLAQGGANVLTFGAGSRLTVL.